The clone carrying this T cell receptor beta chain was detected many times. The antigen remains unidentified. Time point in this sample: persistent/refractory GD, antithyroid drugs over 5 years with positive TRAb. PBMC RNA was the source of the TCR library. A blood draw put around 9 milliliters of peripheral blood into EDTA tubes. This CDR3 spans 15 amino acids. The germline gives CDR1 MNHEY, CDR2 SVGAGI. J lost 7 bases, V lost 2 bases, and 9 bases had no gene match. HTBI primers from iRepertoire and Arm-PCR of CDR3 regions yielded the TCR beta libraries. TCRdb itself ran the multiplex PCR reads through MiXCR, one entry per CDR3 protein. Of hundreds of thousands of distinct CDR3 sequences in the sample, around 21% were seen once. The sample comes from a study of regulatory T cells in long-lasting Graves disease. Across the study: Persistent cases were those of Graves' disease that involved over 5 years of antithyroid drugs with positive TSH receptor antibodies.

Study observations and caveats: Investigators studied peripheral blood only, not thyroid tissue.

The chain is built from TRBV6-5 and TRBJ2-7; 9 nucleotides agree with TRBD2. This sequence originates from a female donor with Graves disease. This specimen was peripheral blood mononuclear cells (PBMCs), taken when the disease was refractory, from a patient treated with antithyroid drugs. DNA for the CDR3: TGTGCCAGCAGTTACACCCTAGCGGGAAATGAGGAGCAGTACTTC. Translating it yields CASSYTLAGNEEQYF.